The 18 T cell receptor beta chains below all came from one sample that was sequenced in a study of cytomegalovirus exposure and HLA in healthy donors. The PCR employed 60 Vbeta primers together with 13 Jbeta primers. Sequencing used immunoSEQ multiplex PCR; TCRdb keeps in-frame clones, though not all of them. The sample contains 110,000 or so clones, approximately 69% of which appear only once. The sample comprised PBMCs. These receptors were taken from a man aged 30 to 39 in good health and CMV-seronegative.

The chain has TRBV5-4 and TRBJ2-2; D is possibly TRBD1 (6 bases). The V gene lost 1 base and the J gene lost 9 bases, with 13 bases spanning the gap. Germline V gene data show CDR1 as SGHNT and CDR2 as YYREEE (reference sequence). This CDR3 is 14 amino acids long. The CDR3 is CASSLNREVRELFF. The DNA of the CDR3 is TGTGCCAGCAGCTTGAACAGGGAAGTCCGGGAGCTGTTTTTT.

The chain joins TRBV5-4 to TRBJ2-3, with 11 bases identical to TRBD2. Per the germline V gene, CDR1 is SGHNT and CDR2 is YYREEE (reference sequence). The CDR3 extends over 17 amino acids. Trimming cost V 0 bases and J 6 bases; bases outside gene matches: 9. The CDR3 region is CASSLGNLAGGSDTQYF. The CDR3 coding sequence is TGTGCCAGCAGCTTGGGGAACCTAGCGGGAGGATCCGATACGCAGTATTTT. The whole variable domain, remainder taken from reference TRBV5-4 and TRBJ2-3, is ETGVTQSPTHLIKTRGQQVTLRCSSQSGHNTVSWYQQALGQGPQFIFQYYREEENGRGNFPPRFSGLQFPNYSSELNVNALELDDSALYLCASSLGNLAGGSDTQYFGPGTRLTVL.

The chain links TRBV29-1 to TRBJ2-5; 7 bases match TRBD2. J was trimmed by 5 bases and V by 6 bases; bases with no gene match: 15. Germline V lookup: CDR1 SQVTM, CDR2 ANQGSEA. There are 15 residues in the CDR3. This chain's CDR3 is CSVGLDGRVGETQYF. The CDR3 DNA sequence: TGCAGCGTAGGACTAGATGGGAGGGTTGGGGAGACCCAGTACTTC.

The J gene is TRBJ2-3, the V gene TRBV18; 12 bases map to TRBD2. CDR1 is KGHSH and CDR2 is LQKENI in the germline V gene. The CDR3 contains 16 residues. J was trimmed by 3 bases and V by 4 bases; bases with no gene match: 5. The CDR3 is CASSLSSGRATDTQYF. The CDR3 bases are TGTGCCAGCTCACTCTCTAGCGGGAGGGCGACAGATACGCAGTATTTT. Full variable domain (rest looked up from reference TRBV18 and TRBJ2-3): NAGVMQNPRHLVRRRGQEARLRCSPMKGHSHVYWYRQLPEEGLKFMVYLQKENIIDESGMPKERFSAEFPKEGPSILRIQQVVRGDSAAYFCASSLSSGRATDTQYFGPGTRLTVL.

The chain links TRBV6-5 to TRBJ1-2; 8 nucleotides agree with TRBD1. J was trimmed by 2 bases and V by 6 bases; bases with no gene match: 8. In germline, CDR1 is MNHEY, CDR2 SVGAGI. This CDR3 is 15 amino acids long. The CDR3 DNA reads as TGTGCCAGCAGCCCCGACAGGGGACAAAACTATGGCTACACCTTC. This translates into CASSPDRGQNYGYTF.

The J gene is TRBJ1-1, the V gene TRBV19; 7 nucleotides match TRBD1. The CDR3 consists of 14 residues. Germline V gene data show CDR1 as LNHDA and CDR2 as SQIVND (reference sequence). V shed 5 bases, J shed 6 bases, and the junction held 9 bases outside the gene matches. CDR3 in amino acids: CASSGQDKNSEAFF. For the CDR3, the DNA is TGTGCCAGTAGTGGACAGGATAAAAACTCTGAAGCTTTCTTT.

Turning to this clone: Mismatch with germline at one junction end may stem from a read error. This chain connects TRBV10-3 to TRBJ2-1, with 10 bases aligning to TRBD2. CDR1 ENHRY and CDR2 SYGVKD come from the germline V gene. There are 18 residues in the CDR3. The CDR3 nucleotides read TGTGCCGTCAGTGCCGGACTAGCGGCGCTAAGCTCCTACAATGAGCAGTTCTTC. It translates to CAVSAGLAALSSYNEQFF.

The J gene is TRBJ1-1, the V gene TRBV5-1; D remains ambiguous. The CDR3 has 12 amino acids. Germline values: CDR1 SGHRS, CDR2 YFSETQ. Trimming took off 4 bases at V and 4 bases at J, with 8 bases between the two ends. The CDR3 spells CASSPGSTEAFF. CDR3 nucleotides: TGCGCCAGCAGCCCAGGCAGCACTGAAGCTTTCTTT.

The rearrangement links TRBV11-2 to TRBJ2-3, with D unresolved. The CDR3 spans 13 residues. Germline V gene sequence: CDR1 SGHAT, CDR2 FQNNGV. The ends were cut back, 1 base at V and 1 base at J, with 3 bases in the middle. The DNA of the CDR3 is TGTGCCAGCAGCTTAGCGGGCACAGATACGCAGTATTTT. This gives the protein CASSLAGTDTQYF.

The rearrangement uses TRBV5-5 and TRBJ2-7; 13 positions match TRBD2. The CDR3 contains 15 residues. The ends lost 4 bases at V and 3 bases at J; junction bases unmatched: 4. The germline V gene encodes CDR1 SGHKS and CDR2 YYEKEE (reference sequence). The CDR3 region has the DNA TGTGCCAGCAGCACGGGACTAGCGGGACACTACGAGCAGTACTTC. It specifies CASSTGLAGHYEQYF.

In this sample, this clone turned up a few times. This chain joins TRBV6-6 and TRBJ1-2; possibly TRBD1 for D (6 bases). V lost 6 bases and J lost 3, with 14 bases in between. The CDR3 runs to 14 residues. Germline values: CDR1 MNHNY, CDR2 SVGAGI (reference sequence). This CDR3 reads CASSHSEGDYGYTF. CDR3 bases: TGTGCCAGCAGCCACTCTGAGGGGGACTATGGCTACACCTTC.

The chain couples TRBV7-2 to TRBJ2-1; 8 bases map to TRBD2. The CDR3 totals 15 residues. V was pared by 5 bases and J by 3 bases, with 6 bases of the junction left unmatched. Germline CDR1 reads SGHTA; CDR2 reads FQGNSA. The CDR3 sequence: CASSPETSDYNEQFF. CDR3 coding DNA: TGTGCCAGCAGCCCGGAGACTAGCGACTACAATGAGCAGTTCTTC.

V gene TRBV10-3 combines with J gene TRBJ2-1; 10 positions match TRBD2. Germline V lookup: CDR1 ENHRY, CDR2 SYGVKD. The CDR3 runs 15 residues. V dropped 5 bases and J dropped 8; count of bases not matched to a gene: 9. The CDR3 sequence: CAISRAGGPLDEQFF. CDR3 bases: TGTGCCATCAGTAGAGCGGGAGGGCCTCTCGATGAGCAGTTCTTC.

J is TRBJ1-1 and V is TRBV10-3; 11 bases are a match to TRBD1. The CDR3 contains 15 residues. In germline, CDR1 is ENHRY, CDR2 SYGVKD. The trim removed 7 bases at V and 3 bases at J, leaving 7 bases unmatched. The CDR3 sequence: CAIKGQGGLDTEAFF. In nucleotides, the CDR3 is TGTGCCATCAAGGGACAGGGGGGATTGGACACTGAAGCTTTCTTT.

J is TRBJ1-2 and V is TRBV5-1; D is unresolved. V shed 1 base and J shed 8 bases, with 21 bases lying between them. CDR1 is SGHRS and CDR2 is YFSETQ in the germline V gene. CDR3 length: 16 amino acids. CDR3 in amino acids: CASSLTQSSVRTGYTF. The DNA for the CDR3 is TGCGCCAGCAGCTTGACACAGTCATCAGTCCGCACCGGCTACACCTTC.

The chain links TRBV7-6 to TRBJ2-5; TRBD2 is a possible D gene (5 bases). The J call is doubtful: the DNA matches TRBJ2-7 better. The CDR3 is 16 residues long. CDR1 and CDR2 (germline): SGHVS, FNYEAQ. The CDR3 coding sequence is TGTGCCAGCAGCTCTATGGCGGGTAAAAGCTCCTACGAGCAGTACTTC. This translates into CASSSMAGKSSYEQYF.

The chain carries TRBV29-1 and TRBJ1-2, with TRBD1 matching 8 bases. V trimming: 4 bases; J trimming: 4 bases; junction bases outside the gene matches: 5. Germline V lookup: CDR1 SQVTM, CDR2 ANQGSEA. The CDR3 spans 13 residues. CDR3 DNA sequence: TGCAGCGTTGGCAGGGGGCCAGTCTATGGCTACACCTTC. It is translated as CSVGRGPVYGYTF.

This clone was seen more than once but under ten times. The chain couples TRBV4-1 to TRBJ2-7, with 9 bases matching TRBD2. The CDR3 loop spans 15 amino acids. In germline, CDR1 is MGHRA, CDR2 YSYEKL. The V segment lost 4 bases and the J segment 3 bases; nucleotides outside the gene matches: 7. DNA of the CDR3: TGCGCCAGCAGCCGGGCGGGGGGGGCGATCTACGAGCAGTACTTC. Translating it yields CASSRAGGAIYEQYF.